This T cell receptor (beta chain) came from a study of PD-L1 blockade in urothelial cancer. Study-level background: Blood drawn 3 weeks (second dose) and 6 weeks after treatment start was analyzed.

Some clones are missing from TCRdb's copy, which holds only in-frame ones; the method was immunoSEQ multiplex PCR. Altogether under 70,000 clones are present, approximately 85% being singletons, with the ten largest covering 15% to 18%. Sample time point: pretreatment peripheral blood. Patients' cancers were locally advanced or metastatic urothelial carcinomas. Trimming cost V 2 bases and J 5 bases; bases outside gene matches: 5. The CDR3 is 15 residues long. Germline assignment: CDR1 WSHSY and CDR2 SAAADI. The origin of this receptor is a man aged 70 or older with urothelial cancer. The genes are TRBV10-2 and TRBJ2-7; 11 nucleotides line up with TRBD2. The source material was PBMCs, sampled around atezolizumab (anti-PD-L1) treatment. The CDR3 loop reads CASSEILAGGNEQYF. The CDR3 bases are TGCGCCAGCAGTGAGATCTTAGCGGGAGGGAACGAGCAGTACTTC.